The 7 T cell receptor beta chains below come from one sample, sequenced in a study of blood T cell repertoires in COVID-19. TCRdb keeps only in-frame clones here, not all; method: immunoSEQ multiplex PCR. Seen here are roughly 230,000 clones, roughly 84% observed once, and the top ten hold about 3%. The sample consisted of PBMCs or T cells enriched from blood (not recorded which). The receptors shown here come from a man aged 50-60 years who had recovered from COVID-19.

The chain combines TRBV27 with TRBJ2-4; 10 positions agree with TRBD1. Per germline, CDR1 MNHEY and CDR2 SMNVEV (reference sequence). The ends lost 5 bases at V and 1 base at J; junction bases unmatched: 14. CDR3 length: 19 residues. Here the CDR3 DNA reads TGTGCCAGCAGTCCCAGACAGGGGGCAGGGGTTAGGGCCAAAAACATTCAGTACTTC. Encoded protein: CASSPRQGAGVRAKNIQYF.

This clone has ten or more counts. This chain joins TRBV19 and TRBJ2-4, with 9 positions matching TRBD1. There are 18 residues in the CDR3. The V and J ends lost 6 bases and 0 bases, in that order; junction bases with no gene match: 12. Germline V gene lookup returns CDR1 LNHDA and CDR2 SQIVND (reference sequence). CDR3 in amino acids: CASRKETGGAIAKNIQYF. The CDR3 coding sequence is TGTGCCAGTAGAAAAGAGACAGGGGGTGCGATAGCCAAAAACATTCAGTACTTC.

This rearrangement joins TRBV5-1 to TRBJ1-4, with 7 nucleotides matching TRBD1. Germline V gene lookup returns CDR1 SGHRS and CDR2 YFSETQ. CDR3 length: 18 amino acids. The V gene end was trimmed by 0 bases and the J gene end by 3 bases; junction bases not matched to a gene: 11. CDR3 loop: CASSLAWRRQGPNEKLFF. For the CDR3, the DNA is TGCGCCAGCAGCTTGGCATGGAGAAGACAGGGCCCTAATGAAAAACTGTTTTTT.

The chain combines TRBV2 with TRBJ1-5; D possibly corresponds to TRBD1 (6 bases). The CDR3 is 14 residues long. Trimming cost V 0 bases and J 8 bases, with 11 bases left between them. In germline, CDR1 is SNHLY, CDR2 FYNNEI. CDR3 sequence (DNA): TGTGCCAGCAGTGAAGCCAGGGGTATTGAGCCCCAGCATTTT. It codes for CASSEARGIEPQHF.

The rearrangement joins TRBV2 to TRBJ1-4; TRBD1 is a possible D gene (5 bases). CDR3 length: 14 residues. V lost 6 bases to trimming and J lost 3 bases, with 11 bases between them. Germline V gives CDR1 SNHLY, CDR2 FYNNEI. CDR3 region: CASRWRGANEKLFF. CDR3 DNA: TGTGCCAGCAGATGGAGGGGAGCTAATGAAAAACTGTTTTTT.

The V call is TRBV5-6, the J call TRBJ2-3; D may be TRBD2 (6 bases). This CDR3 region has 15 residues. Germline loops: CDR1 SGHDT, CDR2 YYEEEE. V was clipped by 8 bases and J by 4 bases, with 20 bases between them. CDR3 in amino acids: CASHRDHGSADTQYF. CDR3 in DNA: TGTGCCAGTCACCGGGACCACGGGAGCGCAGATACGCAGTATTTT. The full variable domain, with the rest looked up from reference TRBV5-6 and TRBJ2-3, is DAGVTQSPTHLIKTRGQQVTLRCSPKSGHDTVSWYQQALGQGPQFIFQYYEEEERQRGNFPDRFSGHQFPNYSSELNVNALLLGDSALYLCASHRDHGSADTQYFGPGTRLTVL.

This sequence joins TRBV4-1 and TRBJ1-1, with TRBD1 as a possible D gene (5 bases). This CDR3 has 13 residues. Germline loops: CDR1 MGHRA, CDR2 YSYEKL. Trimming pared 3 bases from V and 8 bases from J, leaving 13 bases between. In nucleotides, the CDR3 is TGCGCCAGCAGCCACCCGGGGGTTATAGAAGCTTTCTTT. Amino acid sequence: CASSHPGVIEAFF.